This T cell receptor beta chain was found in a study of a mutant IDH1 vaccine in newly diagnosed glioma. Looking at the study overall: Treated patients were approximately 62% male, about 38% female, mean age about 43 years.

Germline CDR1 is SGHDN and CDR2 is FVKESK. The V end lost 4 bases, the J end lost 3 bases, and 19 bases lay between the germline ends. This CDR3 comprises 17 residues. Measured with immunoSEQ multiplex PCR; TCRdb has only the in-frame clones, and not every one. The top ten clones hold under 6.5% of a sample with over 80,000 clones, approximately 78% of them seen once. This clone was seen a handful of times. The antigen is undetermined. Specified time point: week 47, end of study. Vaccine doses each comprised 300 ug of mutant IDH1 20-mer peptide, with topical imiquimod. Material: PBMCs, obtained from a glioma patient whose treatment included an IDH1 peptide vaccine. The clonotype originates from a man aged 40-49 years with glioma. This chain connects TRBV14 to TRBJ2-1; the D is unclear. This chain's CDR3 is CASSPTRRVPFYNEQFF. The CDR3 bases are TGTGCCAGCAGCCCCACCCGTCGGGTTCCGTTCTACAATGAGCAGTTCTTC.